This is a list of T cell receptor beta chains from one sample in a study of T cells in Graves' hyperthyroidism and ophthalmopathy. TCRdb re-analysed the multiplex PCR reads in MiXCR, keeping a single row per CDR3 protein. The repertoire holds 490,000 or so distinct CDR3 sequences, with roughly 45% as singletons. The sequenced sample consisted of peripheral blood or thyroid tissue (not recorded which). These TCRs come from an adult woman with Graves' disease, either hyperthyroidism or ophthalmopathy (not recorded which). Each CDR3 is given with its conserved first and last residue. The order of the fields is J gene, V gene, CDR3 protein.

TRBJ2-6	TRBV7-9	CASSFGAHVLTF
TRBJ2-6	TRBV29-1	CSVGDRAGANVLTF
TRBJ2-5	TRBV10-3	CAIKPGQGTQYF
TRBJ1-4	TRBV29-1	CSVGDSYEKLFF
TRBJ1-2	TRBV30	CAWQPGADYGYTF
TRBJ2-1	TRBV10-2	CASSESRRGTYNEQFF
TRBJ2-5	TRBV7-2	CAKSDLGTQYF
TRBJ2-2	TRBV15	CATSRDSPGELFF
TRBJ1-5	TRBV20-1	CSATGHRTSQPQHF
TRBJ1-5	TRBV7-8	CASSLGRGGPQHF
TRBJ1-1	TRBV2	CASSDRPGGLTEAFF
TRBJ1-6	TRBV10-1	CASSDRSWGTSPLHF
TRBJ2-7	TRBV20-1	CSALRGDYEQYF
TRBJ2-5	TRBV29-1	CSAALRLASDGLETQYF
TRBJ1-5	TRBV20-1	CSARADRQNQPQHF
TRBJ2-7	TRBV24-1	CATSGGGSYEQYF
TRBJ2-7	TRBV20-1	CSARGQEASYEQYF
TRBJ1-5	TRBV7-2	CASSDKGNLGANQPQHF
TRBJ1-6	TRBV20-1	CSARVRQAYSPLHF
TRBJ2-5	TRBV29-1	CSVQQGQETQYF
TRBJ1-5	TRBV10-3	CAISEPGRSNQPQHF
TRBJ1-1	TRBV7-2	CASRQLTEAFF
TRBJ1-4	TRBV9	CASSVAKFVYFLEKLFF
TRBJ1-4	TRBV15	CATSRDTSATNEKLFF
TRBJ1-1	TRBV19	CASSLTANTEAFF
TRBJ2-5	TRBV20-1	CSAGGLAGDETQYF
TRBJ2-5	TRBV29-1	CSSQGAEETQYF